This TCR beta chain was observed in a study of blood T cell repertoires in COVID-19. Study in general: The cDNA or gDNA used as material had been derived from T cells, B-cell-depleted T cells, or PBMCs.

Some clones are missing from TCRdb's copy, which holds only in-frame ones; the method was immunoSEQ multiplex PCR. There are 450,000 to 500,000 clones in the sample; approximately 85% occur only once, and approximately 3.4% lies in the top ten. CDR1 is KGHSH and CDR2 is LQKENI in the germline V gene. This CDR3 comprises 16 residues. V lost 4 bases and J lost 3, with 16 bases in between. This clonotype originated in a human donor in a cohort sampled during active COVID-19. The V gene is TRBV18, the J gene TRBJ1-5; TRBD1 is a possible D gene (5 bases). The sequenced sample consisted of peripheral blood. The CDR3 DNA sequence: TGTGCCAGCTCACTTGATATGGGGCAACCCAATCAGCCCCAGCATTTT. This encodes CASSLDMGQPNQPQHF.